This T cell receptor beta chain was recorded in a study of T cell responses to AZD1222 COVID-19 vaccine. Whole-study context: Both about-4-week and about-12-week second-dose recipients were combined.

CDR1 SGHRS and CDR2 YFSETQ come from the germline V gene. The CDR3 loop spans 14 amino acids. The V end was cut by 2 bases, the J end by 0 bases, with 3 bases between. TCRdb's table, derived via immunoSEQ multiplex PCR, lists solely in-frame clones and lacks some. The profile covers about 86,000 clones, with over 85% appearing a single time and 2% to 2.5% taken by the ten largest. The rearrangement uses TRBV5-1 and TRBJ2-6; no reliable D call. Sequences were derived from peripheral blood, sampled on day 0 of AZD1222 vaccination. This clonotype was sampled from an adult in good health. The DNA of the CDR3 is TGCGCCAGCAGCTTAGGCTCTGGGGCCAACGTCCTGACTTTC. It codes for CASSLGSGANVLTF.